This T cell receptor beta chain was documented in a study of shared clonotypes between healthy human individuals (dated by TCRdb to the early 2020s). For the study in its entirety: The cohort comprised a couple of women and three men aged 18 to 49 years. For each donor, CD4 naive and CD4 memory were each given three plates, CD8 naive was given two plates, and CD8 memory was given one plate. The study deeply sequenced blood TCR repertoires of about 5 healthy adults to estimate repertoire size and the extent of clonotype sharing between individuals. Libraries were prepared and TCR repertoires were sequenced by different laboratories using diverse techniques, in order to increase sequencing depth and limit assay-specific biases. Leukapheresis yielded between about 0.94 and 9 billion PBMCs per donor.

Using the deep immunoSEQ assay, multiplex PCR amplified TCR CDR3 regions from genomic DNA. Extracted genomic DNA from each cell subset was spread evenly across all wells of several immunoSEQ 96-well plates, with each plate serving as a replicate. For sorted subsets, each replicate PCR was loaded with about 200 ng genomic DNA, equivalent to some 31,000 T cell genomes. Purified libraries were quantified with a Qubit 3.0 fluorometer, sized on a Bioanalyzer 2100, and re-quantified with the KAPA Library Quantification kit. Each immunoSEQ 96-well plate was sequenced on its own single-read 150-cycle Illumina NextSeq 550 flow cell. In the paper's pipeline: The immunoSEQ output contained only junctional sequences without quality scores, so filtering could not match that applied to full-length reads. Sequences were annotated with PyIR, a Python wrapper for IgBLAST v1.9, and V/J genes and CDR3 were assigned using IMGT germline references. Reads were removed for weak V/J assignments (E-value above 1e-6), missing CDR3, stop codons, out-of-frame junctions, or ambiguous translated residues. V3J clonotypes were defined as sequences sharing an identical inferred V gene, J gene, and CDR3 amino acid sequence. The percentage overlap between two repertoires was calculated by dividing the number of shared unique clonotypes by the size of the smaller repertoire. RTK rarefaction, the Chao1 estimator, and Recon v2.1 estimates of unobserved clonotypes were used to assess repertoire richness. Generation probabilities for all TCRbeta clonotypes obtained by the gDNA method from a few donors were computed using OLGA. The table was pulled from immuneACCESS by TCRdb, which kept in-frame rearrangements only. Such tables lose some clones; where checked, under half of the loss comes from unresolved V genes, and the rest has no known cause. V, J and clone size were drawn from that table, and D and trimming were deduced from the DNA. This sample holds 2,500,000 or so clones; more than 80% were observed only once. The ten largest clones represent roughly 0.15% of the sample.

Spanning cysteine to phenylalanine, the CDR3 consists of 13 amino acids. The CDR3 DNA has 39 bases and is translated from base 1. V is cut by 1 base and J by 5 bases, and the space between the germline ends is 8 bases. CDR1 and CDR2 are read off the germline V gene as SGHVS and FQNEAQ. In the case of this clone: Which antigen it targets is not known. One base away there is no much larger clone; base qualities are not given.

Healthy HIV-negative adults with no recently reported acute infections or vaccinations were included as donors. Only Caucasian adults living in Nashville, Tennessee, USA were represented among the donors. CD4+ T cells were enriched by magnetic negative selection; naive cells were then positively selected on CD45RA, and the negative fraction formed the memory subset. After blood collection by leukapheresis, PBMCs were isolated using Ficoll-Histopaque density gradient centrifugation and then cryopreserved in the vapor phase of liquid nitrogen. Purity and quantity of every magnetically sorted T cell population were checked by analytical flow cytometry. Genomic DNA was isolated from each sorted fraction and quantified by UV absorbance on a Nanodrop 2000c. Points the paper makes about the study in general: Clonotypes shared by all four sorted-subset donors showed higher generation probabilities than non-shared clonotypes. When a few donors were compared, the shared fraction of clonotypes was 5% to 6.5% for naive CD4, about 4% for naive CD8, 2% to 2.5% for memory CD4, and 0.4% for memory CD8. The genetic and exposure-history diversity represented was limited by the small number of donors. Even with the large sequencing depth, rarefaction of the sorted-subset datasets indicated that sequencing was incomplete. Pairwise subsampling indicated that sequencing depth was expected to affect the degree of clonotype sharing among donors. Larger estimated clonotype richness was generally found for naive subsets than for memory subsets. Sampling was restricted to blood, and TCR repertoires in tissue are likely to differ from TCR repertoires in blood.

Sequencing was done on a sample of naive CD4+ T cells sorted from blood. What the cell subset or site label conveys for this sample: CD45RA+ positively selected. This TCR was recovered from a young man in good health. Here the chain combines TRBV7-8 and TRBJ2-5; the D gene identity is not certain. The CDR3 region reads CASSLGERETQYF. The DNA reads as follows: TGTGCCAGCAGCTTAGGGGAACGGGAGACCCAGTACTTC.